Given below is one T cell receptor (beta chain) in context. Its antigen is not known. This sample is drawn from a study of T cell responses to AZD1222 COVID-19 vaccine. Study-wide results and caveats: Donors skewed white British and female; clonal diversity was possibly underestimated.

Generated by immunoSEQ multiplex PCR, the TCRdb table keeps only in-frame clones and is missing some. The sample holds 100,000 to 130,000 clones; about nine tenths are singletons and the top ten take over 3.5%. Source: peripheral blood, taken on day 0 of AZD1222 vaccination. The receptor comes from an adult in good health.

The CDR3 region is CSASGGRATDTQYF. Written as DNA, the CDR3 is TGCAGTGCTAGTGGCGGGAGAGCGACAGATACGCAGTATTTT. V and J are TRBV20-1 and TRBJ2-3; the match to TRBD2 covers 7 bases. Trimming took 3 bases from V and 3 from J; bases not matched to a gene: 6. The CDR3 consists of 14 residues. CDR1 DFQATT and CDR2 SNEGSKA come from the germline V gene (reference sequence).